This T cell receptor beta chain was observed in a study of control samples from healthy donors and cancer patients. Assay: immunoSEQ multiplex PCR; the TCRdb copy retains only in-frame clones and omits some. In the table there are 400,000 to 500,000 clones, 90% of which are singletons. V dropped 1 base and J dropped 4; count of bases not matched to a gene: 13. The CDR3 is 19 residues long. Germline values: CDR1 MGHRA, CDR2 YSYEKL. This sequence originates from a man between 40 and 49 years old with head and neck cancer. The sequencing sample was made of PBMCs. The chain employs TRBV4-1 and TRBJ1-1; TRBD1 aligns across 12 bases. The CDR3 sequence: CASSQVFGTGGARRTEAFF. The CDR3, as DNA: TGCGCCAGCAGCCAAGTTTTCGGGACAGGGGGCGCGCGACGCACTGAAGCTTTCTTT.